This is a list of T cell receptor beta chains from one sample in a study of blood T cell repertoires in COVID-19. TCRdb keeps only in-frame clones here, not all; method: immunoSEQ multiplex PCR. The sample carries about 260,000 clones, 86% recorded once. The specimen was peripheral blood. The receptors were sampled from a man aged 18 to 29 with active or convalescent COVID-19. CDR3s include the opening cysteine and the closing phenylalanine or tryptophan. The D gene is left open where the match is weak. Where a row states a size, it is once, few, many or the class of an expanded clone; other rows omit it.

j_call,d_call,clone_size,v_call,cdr3_aa,cdr3_nt
TRBJ2-2,-,few,TRBV6-1,CASSENSDTGELFF,TGTGCCAGCAGTGAAAATAGTGACACCGGGGAGCTGTTTTTT
TRBJ1-6,-,-,TRBV28,CASSSTGLESPLHF,TGTGCCAGCAGTTCCACAGGGCTCGAATCACCCCTCCACTTT
TRBJ1-1,-,-,TRBV27,CASSLTTGEAFF,TGTGCCAGCAGTTTAACAACAGGGGAAGCTTTCTTT
TRBJ2-3,TRBD2,-,TRBV11-3,CASSWTSGYTDTQYF,TGTGCCAGCAGCTGGACTAGCGGATACACAGATACGCAGTATTTT
TRBJ2-5,TRBD2,-,TRBV2,CASSVLAGLETQYF,TGTGCCAGCAGTGTACTAGCGGGGTTAGAGACCCAGTACTTC
TRBJ1-5,-,-,TRBV5-6,CASSLAAGNRQPQHF,TGTGCCAGCAGCTTGGCGGCGGGGAACAGGCAGCCCCAGCATTTT
TRBJ2-7,-,once,TRBV6-1,CASSEARAYEQYF,TGTGCCAGCAGTGAAGCTCGGGCCTACGAGCAGTACTTC
TRBJ2-1,-,-,TRBV27,CASSLLGGFTRNEQFF,TGTGCCAGCAGTTTATTAGGCGGCTTCACCCGTAATGAGCAGTTCTTC
TRBJ1-1,TRBD1,once,TRBV7-9,CASSPRDREEAFF,TGTGCCAGCAGCCCCCGGGACAGGGAAGAAGCTTTCTTT
TRBJ2-2,-,once,TRBV11-3,CASSRQSGTGELFF,TGTGCCAGCAGCCGACAAAGCGGCACCGGGGAGCTGTTTTTT
TRBJ1-1,-,-,TRBV28,CASSSQTGQTEAFF,TGTGCCAGCAGTTCCCAGACAGGACAAACTGAAGCTTTCTTT
TRBJ1-1,-,-,TRBV11-2,CASSLLAAEAFF,TGTGCCAGCAGCTTACTGGCAGCTGAAGCTTTCTTT
TRBJ2-2,TRBD1,-,TRBV5-4,CASSPPGQGYTGELFF,TGTGCCAGCAGCCCGCCGGGACAGGGGTACACCGGGGAGCTGTTTTTT
TRBJ2-7,TRBD1,few,TRBV11-2,CASSQPQGTAYEQYF,TGTGCCAGCAGCCAACCACAGGGGACAGCCTACGAGCAGTACTTC
TRBJ2-1,-,-,TRBV5-6,CASSNNRVRQFF,TGTGCCAGCAGCAATAACAGGGTCAGGCAGTTCTTC
TRBJ1-1,-,once,TRBV28,CASSLHGGPNTEAFF,TGTGCCAGCAGTTTACATGGGGGCCCGAACACTGAAGCTTTCTTT
TRBJ1-6,-,-,TRBV5-1,CASSFVEQVVNSPLHF,TGCGCCAGCAGCTTCGTCGAGCAGGTTGTTAATTCACCCCTCCACTTT
TRBJ2-3,-,-,TRBV5-4,CASSFRGRHTDTQYF,TGTGCCAGCAGCTTCAGGGGCCGACACACAGATACGCAGTATTTT